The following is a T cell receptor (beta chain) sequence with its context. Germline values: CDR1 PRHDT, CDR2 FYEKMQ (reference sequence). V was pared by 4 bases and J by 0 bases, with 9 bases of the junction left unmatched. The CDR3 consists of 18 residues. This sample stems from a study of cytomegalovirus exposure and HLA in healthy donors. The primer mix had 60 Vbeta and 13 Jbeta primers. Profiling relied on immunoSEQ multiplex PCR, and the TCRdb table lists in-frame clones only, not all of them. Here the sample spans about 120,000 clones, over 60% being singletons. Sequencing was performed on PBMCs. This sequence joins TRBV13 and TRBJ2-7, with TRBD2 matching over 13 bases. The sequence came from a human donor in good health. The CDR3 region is CASSSSGTSGISSYEQYF. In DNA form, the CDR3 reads TGTGCCAGCAGCTCCTCCGGGACTAGCGGGATAAGCTCCTACGAGCAGTACTTC.